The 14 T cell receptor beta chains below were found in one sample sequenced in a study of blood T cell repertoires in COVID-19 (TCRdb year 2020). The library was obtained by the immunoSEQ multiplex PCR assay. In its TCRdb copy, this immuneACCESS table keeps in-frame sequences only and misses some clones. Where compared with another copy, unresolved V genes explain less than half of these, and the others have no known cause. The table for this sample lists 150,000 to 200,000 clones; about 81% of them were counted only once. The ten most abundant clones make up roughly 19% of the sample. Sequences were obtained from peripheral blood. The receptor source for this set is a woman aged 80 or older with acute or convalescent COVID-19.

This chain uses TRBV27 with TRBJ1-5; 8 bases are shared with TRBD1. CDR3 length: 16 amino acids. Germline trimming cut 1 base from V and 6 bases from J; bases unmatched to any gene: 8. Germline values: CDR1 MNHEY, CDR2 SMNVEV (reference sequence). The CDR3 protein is CASSLWVGQGTQPQHF. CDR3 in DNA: TGTGCCAGCAGTTTATGGGTAGGACAGGGTACTCAGCCCCAGCATTTT.

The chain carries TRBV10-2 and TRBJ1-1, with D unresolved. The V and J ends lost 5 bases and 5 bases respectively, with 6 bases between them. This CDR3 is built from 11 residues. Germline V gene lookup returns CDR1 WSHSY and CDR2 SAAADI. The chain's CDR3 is CASSLDTEAFF. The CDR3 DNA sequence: TGCGCCAGCAGTCTAGATACTGAAGCTTTCTTT.

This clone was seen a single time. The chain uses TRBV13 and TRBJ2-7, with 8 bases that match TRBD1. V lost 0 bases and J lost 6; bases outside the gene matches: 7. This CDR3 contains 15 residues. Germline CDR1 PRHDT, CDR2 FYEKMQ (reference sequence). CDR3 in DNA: TGTGCCAGCAGCTTAGGCCAAGGACAGGGCTTCGAGCAGTACTTC. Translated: CASSLGQGQGFEQYF. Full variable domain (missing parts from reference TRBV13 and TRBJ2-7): AAGVIQSPRHLIKEKRETATLKCYPIPRHDTVYWYQQGPGQDPQFLISFYEKMQSDKGSIPDRFSAQQFSDYHSELNMSSLELGDSALYFCASSLGQGQGFEQYFGPGTRLTVT.

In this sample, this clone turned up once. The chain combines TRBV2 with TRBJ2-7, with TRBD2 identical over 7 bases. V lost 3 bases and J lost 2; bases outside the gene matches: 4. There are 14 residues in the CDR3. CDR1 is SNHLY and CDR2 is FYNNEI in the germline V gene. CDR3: CASSDGGVAYEQYF. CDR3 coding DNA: TGTGCCAGCAGTGATGGGGGGGTTGCCTACGAGCAGTACTTC.

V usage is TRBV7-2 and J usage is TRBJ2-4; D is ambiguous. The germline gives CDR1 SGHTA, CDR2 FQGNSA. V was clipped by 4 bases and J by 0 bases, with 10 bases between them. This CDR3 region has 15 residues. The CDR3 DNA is TGTGCCAGCAGCTCACAACCCCGAGCCAAAAACATTCAGTACTTC. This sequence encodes CASSSQPRAKNIQYF.

CDR3 DNA: TGTGCCAGCACCAGGGACAGGCTCATGAACACTGAAGCTTTCTTT. Translation gives CASTRDRLMNTEAFF. This chain uses TRBV27 with TRBJ1-1; 8 nucleotides align to TRBD1. CDR1 is MNHEY, CDR2 SMNVEV, per germline (reference sequence). The junction had 7 bases not matched to a gene; V was cut back by 7 bases and J by 0 bases. The CDR3 totals 15 residues.

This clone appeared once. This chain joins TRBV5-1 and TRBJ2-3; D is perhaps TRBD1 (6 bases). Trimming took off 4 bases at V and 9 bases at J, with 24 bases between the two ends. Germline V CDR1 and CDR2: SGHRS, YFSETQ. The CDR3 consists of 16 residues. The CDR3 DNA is TGCGCCAGCAGCCCGGGGTCGTGGGGGCAGGTGAGGACGCAGTATTTT. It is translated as CASSPGSWGQVRTQYF.

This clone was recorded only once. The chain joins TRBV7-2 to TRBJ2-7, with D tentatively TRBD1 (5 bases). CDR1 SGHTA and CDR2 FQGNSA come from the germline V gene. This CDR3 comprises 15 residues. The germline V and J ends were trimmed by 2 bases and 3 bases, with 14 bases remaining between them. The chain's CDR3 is CASSLSRTKNYEQYF. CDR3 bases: TGTGCCAGCAGCTTATCAAGGACAAAGAACTACGAGCAGTACTTC.

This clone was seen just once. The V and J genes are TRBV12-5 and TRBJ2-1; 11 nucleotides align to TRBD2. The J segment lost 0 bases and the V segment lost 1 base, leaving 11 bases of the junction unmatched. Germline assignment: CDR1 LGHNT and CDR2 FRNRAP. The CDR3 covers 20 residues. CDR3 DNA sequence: TGTGCTAGTGGTTTGGAAAATAGCGGGGGGGTAAAACTCTCCTACAATGAGCAGTTCTTC. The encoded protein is CASGLENSGGVKLSYNEQFF.

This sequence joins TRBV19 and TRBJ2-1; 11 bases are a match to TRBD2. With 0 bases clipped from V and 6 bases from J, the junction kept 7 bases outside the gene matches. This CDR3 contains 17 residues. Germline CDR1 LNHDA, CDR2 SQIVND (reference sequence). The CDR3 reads CASSIELGLADFNEQFF. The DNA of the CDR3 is TGTGCCAGTAGTATAGAGCTGGGACTAGCGGACTTCAATGAGCAGTTCTTC. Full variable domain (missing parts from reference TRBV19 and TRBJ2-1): DGGITQSPKYLFRKEGQNVTLSCEQNLNHDAMYWYRQDPGQGLRLIYYSQIVNDFQKGDIAEGYSVSREKKESFPLTVTSAQKNPTAFYLCASSIELGLADFNEQFFGPGTRLTVL.

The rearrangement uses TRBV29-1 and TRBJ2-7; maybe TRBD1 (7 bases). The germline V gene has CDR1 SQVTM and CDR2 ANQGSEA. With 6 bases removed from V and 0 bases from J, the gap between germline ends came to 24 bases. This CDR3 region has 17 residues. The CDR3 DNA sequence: TGCAGCGTCAGGGTTACCCAGGGGGAGGTTCACTCCTACGAGCAGTACTTC. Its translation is CSVRVTQGEVHSYEQYF.

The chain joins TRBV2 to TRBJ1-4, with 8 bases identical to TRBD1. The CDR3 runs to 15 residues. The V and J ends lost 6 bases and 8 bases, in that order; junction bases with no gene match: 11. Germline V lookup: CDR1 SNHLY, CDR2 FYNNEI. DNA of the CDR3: TGTGCCAGCAGCCTCAGACAGGGGACTTTCGAAAAACTGTTTTTT. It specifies CASSLRQGTFEKLFF.

The CDR3, as DNA: TGCAGCGTTGGCCAGTTGAGGAGCACCGGGGAGCTGTTTTTT. As protein: CSVGQLRSTGELFF. V gene TRBV29-1 combines with J gene TRBJ2-2; D not resolved. Germline lookup yields CDR1 SQVTM and CDR2 ANQGSEA. This CDR3 has 14 amino acids. Trimming left V 4 bases short and J 4 bases short, with 13 bases between.

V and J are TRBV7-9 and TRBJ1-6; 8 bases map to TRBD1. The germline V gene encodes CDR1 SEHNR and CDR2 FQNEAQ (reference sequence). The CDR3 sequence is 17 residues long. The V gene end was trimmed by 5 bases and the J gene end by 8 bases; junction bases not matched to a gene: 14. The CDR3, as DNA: TGTGCCAGCAGCCGGGGACAGGCCCCTTCGTTGGATTCACCCCTCCACTTT. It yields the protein CASSRGQAPSLDSPLHF.